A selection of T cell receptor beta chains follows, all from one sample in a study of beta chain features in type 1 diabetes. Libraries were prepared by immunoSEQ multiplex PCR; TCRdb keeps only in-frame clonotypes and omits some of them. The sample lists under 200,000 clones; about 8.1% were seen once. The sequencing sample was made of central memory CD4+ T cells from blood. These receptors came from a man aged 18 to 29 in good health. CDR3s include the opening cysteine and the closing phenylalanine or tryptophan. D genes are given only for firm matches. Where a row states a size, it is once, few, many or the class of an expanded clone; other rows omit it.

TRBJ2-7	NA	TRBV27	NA	CASSSRTGPYEQYF	TGTGCCAGCAGTTCAAGGACTGGGCCCTACGAGCAGTACTTC
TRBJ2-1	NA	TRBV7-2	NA	CASSFKSITANEQFF	TGTGCCAGCAGCTTTAAGTCGATTACAGCCAATGAGCAGTTCTTC
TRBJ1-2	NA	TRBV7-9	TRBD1	CASTSQGVGYTF	TGTGCCAGCACCTCTCAGGGGGTTGGCTACACCTTC
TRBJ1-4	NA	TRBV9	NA	CASSVRPGMNEKLFF	TGTGCCAGCAGCGTACGCCCAGGGATGAATGAAAAACTGTTTTTT
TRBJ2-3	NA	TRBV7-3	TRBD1	CASSHRQGVTDTQYF	TGTGCCAGCAGCCATCGACAGGGGGTCACAGATACGCAGTATTTT
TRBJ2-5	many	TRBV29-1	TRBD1	CSVEGAGGYGTQYF	TGCAGCGTTGAAGGGGCAGGGGGCTATGGGACCCAGTACTTC
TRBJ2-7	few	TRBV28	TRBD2	CASSSGRGTYEQYF	TGTGCCAGCAGTTCGGGGAGGGGCACCTACGAGCAGTACTTC
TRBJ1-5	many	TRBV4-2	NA	CASSQVLAGDQPQHF	TGTGCCAGCAGCCAAGTGTTGGCAGGGGATCAGCCCCAGCATTTT
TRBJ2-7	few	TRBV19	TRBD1	CASSARDRVYEQYF	TGTGCCAGTAGTGCCCGGGACAGGGTTTACGAGCAGTACTTC
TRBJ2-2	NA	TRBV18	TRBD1	CASSPGGQANTGELFF	TGTGCCAGCTCACCAGGCGGACAGGCGAACACCGGGGAGCTGTTTTTT
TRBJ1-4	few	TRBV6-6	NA	CASRPGSTNEKLFF	TGTGCCAGCAGACCAGGGTCAACTAATGAAAAACTGTTTTTT
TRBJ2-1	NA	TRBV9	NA	CASSPDLGGLAGSEQFF	TGTGCCAGCAGCCCCGACCTCGGAGGGCTAGCTGGAAGTGAGCAGTTCTTC
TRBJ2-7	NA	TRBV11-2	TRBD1	CASSLDRDREYF	TGTGCCAGCAGCTTGGACCGGGACAGGGAGTACTTC
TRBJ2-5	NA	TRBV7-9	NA	CASSQGYTRETQYF	TGCGCCAGCAGCCAAGGATACACGAGGGAGACCCAGTACTTC
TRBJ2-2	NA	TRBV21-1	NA	CASSKGRVDRVNTGELFF	TGTGCCAGCAGCAAAGGTCGGGTGGACAGGGTGAACACCGGGGAGCTGTTTTTT
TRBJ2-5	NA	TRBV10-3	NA	CAISESGTLVKETQYF	TGTGCCATCAGCGAATCCGGGACATTAGTTAAAGAGACCCAGTACTTC
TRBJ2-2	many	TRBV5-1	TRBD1	CASSQDRVHGELFF	TGCGCCAGCAGCCAAGACAGGGTTCACGGGGAGCTGTTTTTT
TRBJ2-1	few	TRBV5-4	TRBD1	CASSLGDSSYNEQFF	TGTGCCAGCAGCTTAGGGGACAGCTCATACAATGAGCAGTTCTTC
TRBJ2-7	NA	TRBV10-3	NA	CAISERQGTYEQYF	TGTGCCATCAGTGAGAGGCAGGGGACCTACGAGCAGTACTTC
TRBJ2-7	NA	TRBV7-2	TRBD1	CASSSDRVHEQYF	TGTGCCAGCAGCTCCGACAGGGTCCACGAGCAGTACTTC
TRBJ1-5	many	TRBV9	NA	CASSVGRGGQPQHF	TGTGCCAGCAGCGTGGGGAGGGGTGGTCAGCCCCAGCATTTT
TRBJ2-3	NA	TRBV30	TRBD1	CAWSVGQGTDTQYF	TGTGCCTGGAGTGTCGGACAGGGCACAGATACGCAGTATTTT
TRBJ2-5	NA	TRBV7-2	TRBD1	CASSRRTGEETQYF	TGTGCCAGCAGCCGAAGAACAGGGGAAGAGACCCAGTACTTC
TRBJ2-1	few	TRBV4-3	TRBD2	CASSQARDYFHEQFF	TGCGCCAGCAGCCAAGCGCGGGACTATTTCCATGAGCAGTTCTTC
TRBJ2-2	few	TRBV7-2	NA	CASSLVAGPNTGELFF	TGTGCCAGCAGCTTGGTCGCGGGACCTAACACCGGGGAGCTGTTTTTT
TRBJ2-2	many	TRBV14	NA	CASSESWTSRRLFF	TGTGCCAGCAGCGAGTCATGGACTTCCCGGCGGCTGTTTTTT
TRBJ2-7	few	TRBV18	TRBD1	CASSLQTGNKNEQYF	TGTGCCAGCTCACTTCAGACAGGGAACAAAAACGAGCAGTACTTC
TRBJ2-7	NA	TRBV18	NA	CASSPPGGVPGYLVF	TGTGCCAGCTCACCACCTGGAGGGGTCCCAGGATACTTGGTCTTC
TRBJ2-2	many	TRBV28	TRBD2	CASSLHGGFTGELFF	TGTGCCAGCAGTTTGCACGGGGGGTTCACCGGGGAGCTGTTTTTT
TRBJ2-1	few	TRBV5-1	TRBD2	CASSLDLTASGTNEQFF	TGCGCCAGCAGCTTGGACTTGACGGCTAGCGGAACCAATGAGCAGTTCTTC
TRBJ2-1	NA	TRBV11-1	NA	CASSLERSSSYNEQFF	TGTGCCAGCAGCTTAGAGCGTTCGAGCTCCTACAATGAGCAGTTCTTC
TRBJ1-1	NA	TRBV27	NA	CASSLTWTVMNTEAFF	TGTGCCAGCAGTCTCACCTGGACAGTAATGAACACTGAAGCTTTCTTT
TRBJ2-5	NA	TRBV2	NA	CASTKGTTQETQYF	TGTGCCAGCACCAAGGGGACAACCCAAGAGACCCAGTACTTC
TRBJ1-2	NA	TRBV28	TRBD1	CASSLDRNYGYTF	TGTGCCAGCAGCTTGGACAGGAACTATGGCTACACCTTC